Below are 24 T cell receptor beta chains sequenced from a single sample in a study of tissue T cells after allogeneic stem cell transplantation. Method: immunoSEQ multiplex PCR; TCRdb's copy keeps in-frame clones and lacks some. The table records approximately 5,500 clones, approximately 50% of them present only once. Time point given: mouse harvest day 7 after allogeneic transplant. Each mouse received 10^7 T-cell-depleted marrow cells plus 10^6 splenic CD5+ T cells by tail vein. Sample: gut tissue. These receptor sequences come from a female BALB/c mouse given C57BL/6 T cells with graft-versus-host disease after an allogeneic hematopoietic cell transplant.

This clone was picked up a small number of times. The gene names here belong to mouse. The read finishes 1 residue shy of the CDR3 end, and the germline J gene is used to complete it. The chain joins TRBV26 to TRBJ2-3, with a tentative D call TRBD1 (6 bases). Germline values: CDR1 KGHPV, CDR2 FQNQEV (reference sequence). The CDR3 runs 15 residues. The ends were cut back, 3 bases at V and 0 bases at J, with 10 bases in the middle. The CDR3 reads CASSLGTSSAETLYF. The part of the CDR3 DNA that was read is TGTGCCAGCAGTCTCGGGACATCTAGTGCAGAAACGCTGTAT.

Remarks on this clone: Germline and genes here are mouse. The CDR3 end is not reached by the read, which stops 1 residue before it; the germline J gene fills it in. The chain combines TRBV17 with TRBJ2-5, with a tentative D call TRBD2 (5 bases). CDR3 length: 13 residues. Per the germline V gene, CDR1 is MNHDT and CDR2 is YYDKIL. The germline V and J ends were trimmed by 5 bases and 0 bases, with 6 bases remaining between them. CDR3 residues: CASSWGNQDTQYF. The covered CDR3 bases are TGTGCTAGCAGTTGGGGTAACCAAGACACCCAGTAC. Complete variable domain (other parts from reference TRBV17 and TRBJ2-5): DTTVKQNPRYKLARVGKPVNLICSQTMNHDTMYWYQKKPNQAPKLLLFYYDKILNREADTFEKFQSSRPNNSFCSLYIGSAGLEYSAMYLCASSWGNQDTQYFGPGTRLLVL.

In this sample, this clone turned up a few times. With a much larger clone just one base away, this may be a read error. These gene names are mouse names. Read sequence stops 1 residue before the CDR3 end, and the germline J gene provides the missing end. The identical CDR3 is also encoded by other nucleotide sequences in the sample. The chain is built from TRBV12-2 and TRBJ2-7; 12 positions match TRBD2. Germline V gene sequence: CDR1 SGHLS, CDR2 HYDKME. There are 14 residues in the CDR3. J gave up 4 bases and V 4 bases, and 4 bases lay outside the gene matches. CDR3 residues: CASSPGTGGYEQYF. The CDR3 DNA, read in part, is TGTGCCAGCTCGCCCGGGACTGGGGGGTATGAACAGTAC. The full variable domain, its missing parts supplied by reference TRBV12-2 and TRBJ2-7, is NSGVVQSPRYIIKGKGERSILKCIPISGHLSVAWYQQTQGQELKFFIQHYDKMERDKGNLPSRFSVQQFDDYHSEMNMSALELEDSAVYFCASSPGTGGYEQYFGPGTRLTVL.

As concerns this clone: The genes are named according to mouse. The sequenced fragment ends 1 residue before the CDR3 boundary, so the rest is inferred from the germline J gene. V is TRBV2 and J is TRBJ1-1; tentative D call: TRBD1 (6 bases). The V end was cut by 0 bases, the J end by 6 bases, with 17 bases between. In germline, CDR1 is LGHNA, CDR2 YSYQKL. The CDR3 contains 16 residues. The sequenced CDR3 bases are TGTGCCAGCAGCCAAGATAGGGGGGGCGCGGGACCAGAAGTCTTC. As protein: CASSQDRGGAGPEVF. The whole CDR3 sequence is CASSQDRGGAGPEVFF.

This clone turned up a few times. Mouse gene names apply. The read terminates 1 residue ahead of where the CDR3 ends, so the germline J gene completes it. The chain employs TRBV12-1 and TRBJ2-7, with 7 bases fitting TRBD2. V lost 0 bases to trimming and J lost 3 bases; unmatched junction nucleotides: 1. The CDR3 extends over 13 amino acids. The germline gives CDR1 SGHSN, CDR2 HYEKVE. The CDR3 is CASSLGGGYEQYF. The CDR3 DNA, read in part, is TGTGCCAGCTCTCTCGGGGGGGGCTATGAACAGTAC. The full variable domain, in which reference TRBV12-1 and TRBJ2-7 provide the parts outside the CDR3, is DSGVVQSPRHIIKEKGGRSVLTCIPISGHSNVVWYQQTLGKELKFLIQHYEKVERDKGFLPSRFSVQQFDDYHSEMNMSALELEDSAMYFCASSLGGGYEQYFGPGTRLTVL.

A note on this clone: Gene names are the mouse ones. Sequencing ends 1 residue short of the CDR3 end; the germline J gene provides the rest. This sequence joins TRBV26 and TRBJ1-4, with 7 bases lining up with TRBD1. The V gene's germline CDR1 is KGHPV and CDR2 FQNQEV (reference sequence). Germline trimming cut 2 bases from V and 5 bases from J; bases unmatched to any gene: 2. The CDR3 is 14 amino acids. CDR3 protein: CASSLGQANERLFF. The CDR3 DNA, read in part, is TGTGCCAGCAGTCTGGGACAGGCAAACGAAAGATTATTT. Full variable domain (rest looked up from reference TRBV26 and TRBJ1-4): NSKVIQTPRYLVKGQGQKAKMRCIPEKGHPVVFWYQQNKNNEFKFLINFQNQEVLQQIDMTEKRFSAECPSNSPCSLEIQSSEAGDSALYLCASSLGQANERLFFGHGTKLSVL.

Relative to its sample, this clone is medium-sized. Gene names and germline match the mouse. Read sequence stops 1 residue before the CDR3 end, and the germline J gene provides the missing end. This chain links TRBV4 with TRBJ2-7; 8 bases map to TRBD2. J was trimmed by 4 bases and V by 4 bases; bases with no gene match: 6. This CDR3 contains 14 residues. CDR1 is LGHDT, CDR2 YNNKQL, per germline (reference sequence). This CDR3 is CASSLTGASYEQYF. The DNA read from the CDR3 is TGTGCCAGCAGCTTGACTGGGGCCAGTTATGAACAGTAC.

This clone was counted only a few times. Gene names and germline match the mouse. The CDR3 extends 1 residue past the end of the read, so its final part is completed from the germline J gene. J is TRBJ2-1 and V is TRBV16; D uncertain. The CDR3 is made up of 11 amino acids. Germline V gene data show CDR1 as SGHSA and CDR2 as FRNQAP. Trimming removed 0 bases at V and 6 bases at J, with 0 bases between. CDR3 DNA (partial): TGTGCAAGCAGCTTAGATGCTGAGCAGTTC. Translation gives CASSLDAEQF. The CDR3 in full is CASSLDAEQFF.

Details on this clone: Gene names are mouse gene names. The read ends 1 residue early relative to the CDR3; the germline J gene fills the gap. V gene TRBV12-2 combines with J gene TRBJ2-5, with no clear D. Between the trimmed V and J ends, which lost 0 bases and 1 base, there was a span of 4 bases. The germline gives CDR1 SGHLS, CDR2 HYDKME. The CDR3 length is 13 residues. CDR3 residues: CASSLDYQDTQYF. CDR3 bases read: TGTGCCAGCTCTCTCGATTACCAAGACACCCAGTAC. Variable domain in full (rest from reference TRBV12-2 and TRBJ2-5): NSGVVQSPRYIIKGKGERSILKCIPISGHLSVAWYQQTQGQELKFFIQHYDKMERDKGNLPSRFSVQQFDDYHSEMNMSALELEDSAVYFCASSLDYQDTQYFGPGTRLLVL.

A remark on this clone: The germline and genes are mouse ones. Coverage ceases 1 residue before the CDR3 finishes, and the germline J gene fills in the end. The J gene is TRBJ1-4, the V gene TRBV26; maybe TRBD1 (5 bases). The germline CDR1 and CDR2 sequences are KGHPV and FQNQEV (reference sequence). This CDR3 is built from 15 residues. V was trimmed by 1 base and J by 7 bases, leaving 13 bases between them. CDR3 residues: CASSLFQGGSERLFF. The CDR3 bases that were read are TGTGCCAGCAGTCTGTTCCAGGGAGGGAGCGAAAGATTATTT.

Regarding this clone: These gene names are mouse names. The read ends 1 residue early relative to the CDR3; the germline J gene fills the gap. J is TRBJ2-1 and V is TRBV12-1, with D tentatively TRBD1 (6 bases). The CDR3 is 13 amino acids. The ends were cut back, 3 bases at V and 2 bases at J, with 7 bases in the middle. Per the germline V gene, CDR1 is SGHSN and CDR2 is HYEKVE. CDR3 bases read: TGTGCCAGCTCTTGGACAGACTATGCTGAGCAGTTC. Its translation is CASSWTDYAEQF. The complete CDR3 sequence is CASSWTDYAEQFF.

Within the sample, this clone is large. The listed genes are named as in mouse. The read ends 1 residue before the CDR3 terminus; that terminus is restored from the germline J gene. This rearrangement joins TRBV12-1 to TRBJ1-4; no clear D gene. Trimming left V 7 bases short and J 5 bases short, with 7 bases between. Germline lookup yields CDR1 SGHSN and CDR2 HYEKVE. This CDR3 contains 11 residues. Incomplete CDR3 DNA: TGTGCCAGGTGGGGAAACGAAAGATTATTT. Translating it yields CARWGNERLF. The whole CDR3 is CARWGNERLFF.

Notes on this clone: Mouse gene names apply. The CDR3 goes on 1 residue after the read ends, and that part is filled in from the germline J gene. The chain recombines TRBV3 with TRBJ2-5; 12 bases fit TRBD2. CDR1 is SNHLY, CDR2 FYNGKV, per germline (reference sequence). The CDR3 extends over 14 amino acids. The V gene end was trimmed by 5 bases and the J gene end by 5 bases; junction bases not matched to a gene: 2. The CDR3 protein is CASSQGLGGDTQYF. Partial CDR3 DNA: TGTGCCAGCAGCCAGGGACTGGGGGGAGACACCCAGTAC.

In the case of this clone: The genes and germline here are from mouse. Read sequence stops 1 residue before the CDR3 end, and the germline J gene provides the missing end. The chain carries TRBV4 and TRBJ2-1; 8 positions match TRBD2. This CDR3 contains 15 residues. V dropped 4 bases and J dropped 0; count of bases not matched to a gene: 2. Germline CDR1 LGHDT, CDR2 YNNKQL (reference sequence). The CDR3 DNA, read in part, is TGTGCCAGCAGCTCGACTGGGGTTAACTATGCTGAGCAGTTC. Encoded protein: CASSSTGVNYAEQF. The entire CDR3 sequence reads CASSSTGVNYAEQFF. Combining the CDR3 with reference TRBV4 and TRBJ2-1 gives the whole variable domain ETAVFQTPNYHVTQVGNEVSFNCKQTLGHDTMYWYKQDSKKLLKIMFSYNNKQLIVNETVPRRFSPQSSDKAHLNLRIKSVEPEDSAVYLCASSSTGVNYAEQFFGPGTRLTVL.

This clone was seen more than once but under ten times. Mouse names are used for the genes. CDR3 bases read: TGCTCCAGCAGTCGCACAGGGAACTCCGACTACACC. Its translation is CSSSRTGNSDYT. The CDR3 in full is CSSSRTGNSDYTF. V is TRBV23 and J is TRBJ1-2; TRBD1 was called by the table and not checked on the DNA. The CDR3 end lies 1 residue beyond the end of the read and is filled in from the germline J gene. The CDR3 is 13 residues long. The germline gives CDR1 KGHTA, CDR2 FQNQQP.

This clone appeared a few times. Mouse germline and gene names are used. The sequenced fragment ends 1 residue before the CDR3 boundary, so the rest is inferred from the germline J gene. The V call is TRBV26, the J call TRBJ2-7, with 10 bases aligning to TRBD2. The germline gives CDR1 KGHPV, CDR2 FQNQEV (reference sequence). CDR3 length: 15 residues. Germline trimming cut 0 bases from V and 6 bases from J; bases unmatched to any gene: 5. CDR3 region: CASSLSLGGRGEQYF. Partial CDR3 DNA: TGTGCCAGCAGTCTGTCGCTGGGGGGGCGGGGTGAACAGTAC.

As for this clone: Genes and germline come from the mouse. The read finishes 1 residue shy of the CDR3 end, and the germline J gene is used to complete it. This chain uses TRBV5 with TRBJ1-1, with TRBD1 matching 9 bases. There are 15 residues in the CDR3. CDR1 is LGHNA and CDR2 is YNLKQL in the germline V gene (reference sequence). Trimming at V came to 1 base and at J to 1 base, leaving 1 base not matched to a gene. CDR3 protein: CASSQVGQGNTEVFF. Partial CDR3 DNA: TGTGCCAGCAGCCAAGTGGGACAGGGAAACACAGAAGTCTTC.

This clone was picked up a small number of times. Mouse germline and gene names are used. The CDR3: CASSHNAETLYF. The sequenced part of the CDR3 DNA is TGTGCCAGCAGTCACAATGCAGAAACGCTGTAT. V is TRBV26 and J is TRBJ2-3; no clear D. The read is 1 residue too short to cover the CDR3 end, so that end is filled in from the germline J gene. Trimming removed 4 bases from V and 2 bases from J, with 4 bases in between. CDR1 and CDR2 from the germline V gene are KGHPV and FQNQEV (reference sequence). There are 12 residues in the CDR3.

This clone was seen a handful of times. The gene names here belong to mouse. The read terminates 1 residue ahead of where the CDR3 ends, so the germline J gene completes it. The rearrangement links TRBV12-2 to TRBJ2-5; 7 bases agree with TRBD2. The germline V gene has CDR1 SGHLS and CDR2 HYDKME. The CDR3 runs to 16 residues. The V gene end was trimmed by 0 bases and the J gene end by 0 bases; junction bases not matched to a gene: 5. Here the CDR3 reads CASSLVLGVNQDTQYF. CDR3 DNA (partial): TGTGCCAGCTCTCTCGTTCTGGGGGTTAACCAAGACACCCAGTAC.

About this clone itself: Each gene name is a mouse one. The CDR3 end lies 1 residue beyond the end of the read and is filled in from the germline J gene. This chain connects TRBV3 to TRBJ1-3; D is unclear. The germline CDR1 and CDR2 sequences are SNHLY and FYNGKV (reference sequence). The CDR3 runs 14 residues. Trimming shortened V by 2 bases and J by 0 bases, and 5 bases separated the two germline ends. The CDR3 bases that were read are TGTGCCAGCAGCTTAACAGATTCTGGAAATACGCTCTAT. Amino acid sequence: CASSLTDSGNTLY. The entire CDR3 sequence reads CASSLTDSGNTLYF.

This clone was seen only a few times. Gene names are the mouse ones. The read is 1 residue too short to cover the CDR3 end, so that end is filled in from the germline J gene. The genes are TRBV31 and TRBJ1-4; 9 nucleotides match TRBD1. Trimming removed 3 bases from V and 6 bases from J; junction bases left unmatched: 5. Germline V CDR1 and CDR2: GKSSPN, SITVG. The CDR3 is made up of 14 amino acids. The CDR3 bases that were read are TGTGCCTGGAGACACAGGGGGCACGACGAAAGATTATTT. Its translation is CAWRHRGHDERLF. In full, the CDR3 is CAWRHRGHDERLFF.

With regard to this clone: Gene and germline names: mouse. The DNA ends 1 residue before the CDR3 does, and the rest of the CDR3 is filled in from the germline J gene. This chain uses TRBV3 with TRBJ2-5; 10 bases line up with TRBD1. Losses at the gene ends were 5 bases for V and 4 bases for J; bases not matched to a gene: 6. CDR1 and CDR2 from the germline V gene are SNHLY and FYNGKV (reference sequence). The CDR3 sequence is 15 residues long. This chain's CDR3 is CASSRDRGGKDTQYF. The sequenced part of the CDR3 DNA is TGTGCCAGCAGCCGGGACAGGGGAGGGAAAGACACCCAGTAC.

This clone came up a few times. All gene names here are mouse names. The CDR3 goes on 1 residue after the read ends, and that part is filled in from the germline J gene. The rearrangement joins TRBV1 to TRBJ1-4, with D hard to call. Germline CDR1 NSQYPW, CDR2 LRSPGD (reference sequence). The CDR3 loop spans 14 amino acids. V was shortened by 2 bases and J by 3 bases, with 7 bases between the two germline ends. CDR3 protein: CTCSATAANERLFF. The sequenced CDR3 bases are TGCACCTGCAGTGCAACCGCGGCCAACGAAAGATTATTT.

Concerning this clone itself: Gene names and germline match the mouse. The CDR3 extends 1 residue past the end of the read, so its final part is completed from the germline J gene. The J gene is TRBJ2-4, the V gene TRBV20, with unresolved D. In germline, CDR1 is GFQATS, CDR2 STVNSAI. This CDR3 is built from 13 residues. The V end lost 0 bases, the J end lost 0 bases, and 4 bases lay between the germline ends. CDR3 loop: CGARDLSQNTLYF. Incomplete CDR3 DNA: TGTGGTGCTAGGGACCTGAGTCAAAACACCTTGTAC. The full variable domain, in which reference TRBV20 and TRBJ2-4 provide the parts outside the CDR3, is GALVYQYPRRTICKSGTSMRMECQAVGFQATSVAWYRQSPQKTFELIALSTVNSAIKYEQNFTQEKFPISHPNLSFSSMTVLNAYLEDRGLYLCGARDLSQNTLYFGAGTRLSVL.